The TCR beta chain under discussion was sequenced for a study of vaccination effects on CD4 cells after COVID-19. Across the study: Each participant was administered two doses of either the BNT162b2 or the mRNA-1273 vaccine. Study-wide points: Substantial clonal contraction characterized both infection- and vaccine-induced clones late after vaccination.

Using immunoSEQ multiplex PCR, the repertoire was profiled, and TCRdb retains in-frame clones only, with some absent. The sample yields roughly 68,000 clones, more than 60% seen once. Remarks on this clone: What it recognizes is unknown.

Cultured cells yielded isolated CD4+ T cells after 10 to 11 days. Here the sequenced sample was CD4+ T cells from PBMCs cultured without peptide, taken before COVID-19 vaccination. This TCR came from a human donor who had a prior SARS-CoV-2 infection.

In DNA, the CDR3 is TGTGCCAGCAGCTCCCGGGCCTCAGATGAAGCTTTCTTT. This gives the protein CASSSRASDEAFF. V gene TRBV7-2 combines with J gene TRBJ1-1; no definite D call. Trimming left V 4 bases short and J 7 bases short, with 13 bases between. CDR1 is SGHTA, CDR2 FQGNSA, per germline. The CDR3 consists of 13 residues.